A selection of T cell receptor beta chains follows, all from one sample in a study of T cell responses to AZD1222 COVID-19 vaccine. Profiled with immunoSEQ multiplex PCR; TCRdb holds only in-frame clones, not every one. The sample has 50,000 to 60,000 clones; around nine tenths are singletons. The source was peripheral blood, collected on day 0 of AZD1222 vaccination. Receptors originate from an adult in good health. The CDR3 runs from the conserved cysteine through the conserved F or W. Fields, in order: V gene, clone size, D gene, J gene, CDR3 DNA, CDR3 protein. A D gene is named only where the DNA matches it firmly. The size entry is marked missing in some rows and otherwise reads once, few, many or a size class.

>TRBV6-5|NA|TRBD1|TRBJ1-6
TGTGCCAGCAGAGACAGGGACGGCTATAATTCACCCCTCCACTTT
CASRDRDGYNSPLHF
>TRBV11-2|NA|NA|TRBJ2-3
TGTGCCAGCAGCTTAGGGCCCGACGGAGATACGCAGTATTTT
CASSLGPDGDTQYF
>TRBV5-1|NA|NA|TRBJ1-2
TGCGCCAGCAGCTTGGCCATGGCTAACTATGGCTACACCTTC
CASSLAMANYGYTF
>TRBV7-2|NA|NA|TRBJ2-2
TGTGCCAGCAGCCGCGGGTGGACCACCGGGGAGCTGTTTTTT
CASSRGWTTGELFF
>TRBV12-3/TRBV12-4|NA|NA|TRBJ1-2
TGTGCCAGCAGTTACCGGGGGAGGGGCTACACCTTC
CASSYRGRGYTF
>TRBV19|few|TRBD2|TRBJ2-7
TGTGCCAGTAGTATAGCTAGGACTAGCGCCTACGAGCAGTACTTC
CASSIARTSAYEQYF
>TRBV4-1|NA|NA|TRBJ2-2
TGCGCCAGCAGCCAACCTCGTCAGCACAACACCGGGGAGCTGTTTTTT
CASSQPRQHNTGELFF
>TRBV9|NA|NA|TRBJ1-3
TGTGCCAGCAGCGTAGCCCTCCCCAGTCCGACGGAGCCGGTAGATGGAAACACCATATATTTT
CASSVALPSPTEPVDGNTIYF
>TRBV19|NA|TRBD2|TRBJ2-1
TGTGCCACCTCGCGGGGGAGCTCCTACAATGAGCAGTTCTTC
CATSRGSSYNEQFF
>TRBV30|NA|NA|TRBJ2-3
TGTGCCTGGAGTGTTTCCGTAAGCACAGATACGCAGTATTTT
CAWSVSVSTDTQYF
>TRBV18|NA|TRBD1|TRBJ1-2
TGTGCCAGCTCACACCGACAGGGGGTCGATGGCTACACCTTC
CASSHRQGVDGYTF
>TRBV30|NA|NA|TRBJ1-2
TGTGCCTGGAGAAGGATGGCCGGCTATGGCTACACCTTC
CAWRRMAGYGYTF
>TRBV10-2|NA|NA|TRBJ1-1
TGCGCCAGCAGTGCCCTGCAGGGGAACACTGAAGCTTTCTTT
CASSALQGNTEAFF
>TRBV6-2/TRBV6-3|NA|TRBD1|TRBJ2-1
TGTGCCAGCAGTTACTTAGGACAGGGGGACCACAATGAGCAGTTCTTC
CASSYLGQGDHNEQFF
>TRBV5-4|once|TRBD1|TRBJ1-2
TGTGCCAGCAGCCAAGGAGACAGGGGGCCCTATGGCTACACCTTC
CASSQGDRGPYGYTF
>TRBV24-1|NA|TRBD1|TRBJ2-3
TGTGCCACCAGTGATTTCGGTCCCAGGGGGAGCACAGATACGCAGTATTTT
CATSDFGPRGSTDTQYF
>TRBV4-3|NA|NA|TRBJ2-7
TGCGCCAGCAGCCAAGATGGCAGGGGCTTATACGAGCAGTACTTC
CASSQDGRGLYEQYF
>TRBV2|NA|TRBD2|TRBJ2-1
TGTGCCAGCAGTGACGGGGCGGCGGGAGGTTATGAGCAGTTCTTC
CASSDGAAGGYEQFF
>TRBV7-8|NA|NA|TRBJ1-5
TGTGCCAGCAGCGGTGGACTGGGCAGTTATCAGCCCCAGCATTTT
CASSGGLGSYQPQHF
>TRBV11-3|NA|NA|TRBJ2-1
TGTGCCAGCAGCTACAGCAGGAGCTCCTACAATGAGCAGTTCTTC
CASSYSRSSYNEQFF
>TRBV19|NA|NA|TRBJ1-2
TGTGCCAGTAGTATCATAGGGTATGACTATGGCTACACCTTC
CASSIIGYDYGYTF
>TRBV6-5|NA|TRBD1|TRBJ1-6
TGTGCCAGCAGACCGGGACAGGTCAATTCACCCCTCCACTTT
CASRPGQVNSPLHF
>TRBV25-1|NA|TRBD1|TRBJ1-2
TGTGCCAGCAGTGAGCCGGGACAGCATTATGGCTACACCTTC
CASSEPGQHYGYTF
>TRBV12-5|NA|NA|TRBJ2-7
TGTGCTAGTCCGGAGCTAGAAGGGGTCTACGAGCAGTACTTC
CASPELEGVYEQYF
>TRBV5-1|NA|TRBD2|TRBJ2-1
TGCGCCAGCAGCTTGGCAGAGCGGGACGGTGAGCAGTTCTTC
CASSLAERDGEQFF
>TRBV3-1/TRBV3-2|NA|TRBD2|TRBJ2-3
TGTGCCAGCAGCCGCCTAGGGGAAGCGGGGGAAGGAGCAGATACGCAGTATTTT
CASSRLGEAGEGADTQYF
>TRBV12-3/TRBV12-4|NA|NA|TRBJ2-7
TGTGCCAGCGGCCGACTAGACTACGAGCAGTACTTC
CASGRLDYEQYF
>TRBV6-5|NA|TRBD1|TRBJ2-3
TGTGCCAGCAGGCCTCCAGGGGGCGCGGGAGATACGCAGTATTTT
CASRPPGGAGDTQYF
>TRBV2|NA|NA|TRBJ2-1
TGTGCCAGCTTCGCCAATGAGCAGTTCTTC
CASFANEQFF
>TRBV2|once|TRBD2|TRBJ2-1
TGTGCCAGACGGACTAGCGGCAATGAGCAGTTCTTC
CARRTSGNEQFF
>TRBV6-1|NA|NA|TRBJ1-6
TGTGCCAGCAGTGAAGATGGCAGGCGCTCCTATAATTCACCCCTCCACTTT
CASSEDGRRSYNSPLHF
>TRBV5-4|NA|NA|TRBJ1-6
TGTGCCAGCAGCTCCGGACAGAATAATTCACCCCTCCACTTT
CASSSGQNNSPLHF
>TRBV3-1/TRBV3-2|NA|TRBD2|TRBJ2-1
TGTGCCAGCAGCCAGCGGGAGTCGGCCAATGAGCAGTTCTTC
CASSQRESANEQFF
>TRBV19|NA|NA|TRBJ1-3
TGTGCCAGTAGGACCCCTCCGGACGGGACAACCAGAAACACCATATATTTT
CASRTPPDGTTRNTIYF
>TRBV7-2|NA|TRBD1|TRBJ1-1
TGTGCCAGCAGCTCGCAGGGGGCGCGCACTGAAGCTTTCTTT
CASSSQGARTEAFF
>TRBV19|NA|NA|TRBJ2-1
TGTGCCAGTAGTTGGCAGGGGAAGGGTGAGCAGTTCTTC
CASSWQGKGEQFF
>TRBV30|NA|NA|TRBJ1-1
TGTGCCTGGAGTGTACAGGGAAAAGCTTTCTTT
CAWSVQGKAFF
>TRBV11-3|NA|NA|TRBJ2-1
TGTGCCAGCAGCTCGCGAGGCCGAGGAGAGCAGTTCTTC
CASSSRGRGEQFF